The clone carrying this TCR beta chain was seen a handful of times. The antigen is not known. Profiling relied on immunoSEQ multiplex PCR, and the TCRdb table lists in-frame clones only, not all of them. This sample carries approximately 40,000 clones, about 86% of them seen once, and the ten largest clones take about a tenth. Germline CDR1 is SGHTA and CDR2 is FQGNSA. V lost 0 bases, J lost 4 bases, and 10 bases lay in between. CDR3 length: 15 amino acids. These data belong to a study of lymphopenia after photon versus proton radiotherapy. Study-wide results and limits: After the lymphocyte nadir, photon-treated repertoires showed oligoclonal expansion, especially of CD8+ Temra cells. Photon-treated patients lost naive T cells and TCR diversity; proton-treated stayed stable.

This sequence joins TRBV7-2 and TRBJ2-1, with D maybe TRBD1 (6 bases). The source was peripheral blood, collected from a patient treated with proton-based radiotherapy. The receptor was isolated from a woman aged 70-85 years with pancreatic cancer. Some clones in this sample may be carry-over from other donors' samples. CDR3 DNA: TGTGCCAGCAGCTTAGCCCGGGACATATACAATGAGCAGTTCTTC. This codes for CASSLARDIYNEQFF.